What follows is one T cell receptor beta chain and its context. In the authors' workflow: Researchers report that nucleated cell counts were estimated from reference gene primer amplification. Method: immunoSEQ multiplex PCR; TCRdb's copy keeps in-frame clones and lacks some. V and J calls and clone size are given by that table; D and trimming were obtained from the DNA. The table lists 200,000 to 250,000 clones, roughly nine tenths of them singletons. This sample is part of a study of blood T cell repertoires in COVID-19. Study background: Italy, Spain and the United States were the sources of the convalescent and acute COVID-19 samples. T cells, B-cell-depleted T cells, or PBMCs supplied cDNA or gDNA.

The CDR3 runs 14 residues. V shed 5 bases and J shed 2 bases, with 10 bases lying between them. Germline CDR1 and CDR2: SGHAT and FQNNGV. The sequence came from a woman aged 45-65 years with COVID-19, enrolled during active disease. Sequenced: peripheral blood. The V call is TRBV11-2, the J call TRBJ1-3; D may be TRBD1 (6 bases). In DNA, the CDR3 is TGTGCCAGCAGCCCCCCAGGGGCTGGAAACACCATATATTTT. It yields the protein CASSPPGAGNTIYF.